This T cell receptor beta chain appears in the sequencing data of a study of T cells in Graves' hyperthyroidism and ophthalmopathy. RNA transcripts provided the source from which TCR beta CDR3 regions were amplified. Using the HTBI primer set, a first-round RT-PCR was run on the TCR CDR3. TCRdb passed the multiplex PCR reads through MiXCR, listing each CDR3 protein once. The sample includes approximately 610,000 distinct CDR3 sequences, about 15% seen only once; the top ten take around 4.5%. This clonotype was counted at least ten times. The antigen is undetermined. Pregnant or lactating patients were excluded, as were those with uncontrolled infection or other autoimmune disease. Diagnostic decisions used clinical symptoms, serum thyroxine and TRAb, thyroid ultrasound and orbital computed tomography. Out of 10 ml of fresh peripheral blood came the PBMCs. Deletions cut 1 base from V and 4 bases from J, with 8 bases between. The CDR3 is 14 amino acids. In germline, CDR1 is MNHEY, CDR2 SMNVEV (reference sequence).

Overall study results and limits: Among clonotypes expanded in thyroid above 0.001, most were also found in blood.

Sequences were obtained from blood. This chain connects TRBV27 to TRBJ1-5; D ambiguous. This receptor was identified in a middle-aged woman with Graves' ophthalmopathy. CDR3 sequence (DNA): TGTGCCAGCAGTTTATTAGGGCGGAATCAGCCCCAGCATTTT. Translated: CASSLLGRNQPQHF.